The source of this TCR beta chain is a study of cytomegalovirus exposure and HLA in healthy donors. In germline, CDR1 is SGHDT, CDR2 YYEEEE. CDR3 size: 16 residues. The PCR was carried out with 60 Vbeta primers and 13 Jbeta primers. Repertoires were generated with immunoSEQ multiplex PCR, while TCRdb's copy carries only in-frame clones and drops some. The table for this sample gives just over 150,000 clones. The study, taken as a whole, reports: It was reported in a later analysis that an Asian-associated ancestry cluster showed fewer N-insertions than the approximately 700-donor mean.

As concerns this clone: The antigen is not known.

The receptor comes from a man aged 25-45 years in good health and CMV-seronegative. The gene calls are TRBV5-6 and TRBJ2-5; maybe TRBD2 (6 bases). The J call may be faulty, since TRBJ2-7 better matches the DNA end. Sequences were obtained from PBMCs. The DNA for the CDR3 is TGTGCCAGCAGCTTCGGACTATTCGGTGGCTCCTACGAGCAGTACTTC. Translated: CASSFGLFGGSYEQYF.